This T cell receptor beta chain was profiled in a study of Graves' ophthalmopathy and Graves' hyperthyroidism. From RNA, the CDR3 regions of TCR beta chains were amplified and sequenced. RT-PCR in the first round used HTBI primers; a second-round multiplex PCR followed. TCRdb called the multiplex PCR reads again in MiXCR, with one record for every CDR3 protein. The top ten clones hold more than 3% of a sample with approximately 700,000 distinct CDR3 sequences, about 41% of them seen once. This clonotype occurred a few times. Trimming left V 6 bases short and J 6 bases short, with 9 bases between. This CDR3 is 12 amino acids long. CDR1 is LNHDA, CDR2 SQIVND, per germline (reference sequence). Other autoimmune diseases, uncontrolled infections, pregnancy and lactation each led to patient exclusion.

This sequence joins TRBV19 and TRBJ1-5; TRBD1 might be the D (5 bases). The clonotype originates from an adult man with Graves' ophthalmopathy. The sequencing sample was made of peripheral blood. The CDR3 region is CASRPGAQPQHF. CDR3 coding DNA: TGTGCCAGTAGACCCGGGGCTCAGCCCCAGCATTTT.